Below are 4 T cell receptor beta chains sequenced from a single sample in a study of cytomegalovirus exposure and HLA in healthy donors. Researchers ran the PCR with 60 Vbeta and 13 Jbeta primers. Only in-frame clones appear in the TCRdb table, and some are missing; sequencing was by immunoSEQ multiplex PCR. The top ten clones hold over 8% of a sample with under 90,000 clones, approximately 74% of them seen once. Sequencing used PBMCs. Source of these receptors: a man aged 35-49 years in good health and CMV-seropositive.

The table lists this clone with a count of one. The chain links TRBV4-2 to TRBJ1-2; D is undetermined. This CDR3 has 14 residues. Germline CDR1 is LGHNA and CDR2 is YNFKEQ. Trimming stripped 0 bases from V and 8 bases from J, with 13 bases between. The CDR3 DNA sequence: TGTGCCAGCAGCCAAGATTCGAACATGGGCGGCTACACCTTC. Translating it yields CASSQDSNMGGYTF.

The rearrangement links TRBV5-4 to TRBJ1-2; 7 positions match TRBD1. The trim removed 4 bases at V and 8 bases at J, leaving 8 bases unmatched. The CDR3 is made up of 13 amino acids. CDR1 and CDR2 (germline): SGHNT, YYREEE (reference sequence). The CDR3 loop is CASSHQQGWGYTF. The CDR3 DNA reads as TGTGCCAGCAGCCACCAACAGGGGTGGGGCTACACCTTC.

This chain joins TRBV9 and TRBJ2-1, with 12 bases aligning to TRBD2. The CDR3 is made up of 17 amino acids. V lost 2 bases and J lost 8; bases outside the gene matches: 11. CDR1 is SGDLS and CDR2 is YYNGEE in the germline V gene. Here the CDR3 reads CASSVASGGAELYEQFF. As DNA, the CDR3 is TGTGCCAGCAGCGTGGCTAGCGGGGGGGCCGAGTTGTATGAGCAGTTCTTC.

The chain's CDR3 is CASSARNYGYTF. CDR3 in DNA: TGTGCCAGCAGCGCGCGAAACTATGGCTACACCTTC. This chain joins TRBV7-2 and TRBJ1-2; D unresolved. CDR1 is SGHTA and CDR2 is FQGNSA in the germline V gene. The CDR3 totals 12 residues. The ends were cut back, 5 bases at V and 2 bases at J, with 6 bases in the middle.